This is a list of T cell receptor beta chains from one sample in a study of T cell clonotyping in hematopoietic cell transplantation. Here immunoSEQ multiplex PCR was the method, and the copy in TCRdb shows in-frame clones only, minus some. The sample shows roughly 50,000 clones, 85% to 90% of them seen only once. Material: peripheral blood mononuclear cells, obtained before stem cell transplant. The receptors were sampled from a man between 60 and 75 years old with biphenotypic leukemia. Some clones in this sample may be carry-over from other donors' samples. The CDR3 runs from the conserved cysteine through the conserved F or W. The D gene is left open where the match is weak. A clone size is listed for some rows: how often the clone was seen (once, few, many), or a class if it is expanded.

>TRBV2|.|TRBD1|TRBJ2-5
CASRDRVVETQYF
TGTGCCAGCAGAGACAGGGTGGTTGAGACCCAGTACTTC
>TRBV4-3|once|.|TRBJ2-7
CASSQEWQGYEQYF
TGCGCCAGCAGCCAAGAGTGGCAGGGCTACGAGCAGTACTTC
>TRBV28|.|.|TRBJ2-4
CASSLEGNIGIQYF
TGTGCCAGCAGTTTAGAGGGTAACATCGGCATTCAGTACTTC
>TRBV10-2|once|TRBD1|TRBJ2-5
CASSEWDRVAQETQYF
TGCGCCAGCAGTGAGTGGGACAGGGTCGCCCAAGAGACCCAGTACTTC
>TRBV2|.|.|TRBJ1-4
CASSDRKTGDEKLFF
TGTGCCAGCAGTGACCGGAAAACTGGAGATGAAAAACTGTTTTTT
>TRBV5-1|.|TRBD1|TRBJ1-2
CASSPDRGRDYTF
TGCGCCAGCAGCCCGGACAGGGGACGGGACTACACCTTC
>TRBV19|.|TRBD1|TRBJ2-1
CASSVYSGGSNEQFF
TGTGCCAGTAGTGTATATTCAGGGGGTTCCAATGAGCAGTTCTTC
>TRBV6-5|few|TRBD1|TRBJ2-3
CASRGTALTDTQYF
TGTGCCAGCAGGGGGACAGCTCTCACAGATACGCAGTATTTT
>TRBV4-1|.|.|TRBJ1-5
CASSQGPGTEDQPQHF
TGCGCCAGCAGCCAAGGTCCTGGGACGGAAGATCAGCCCCAGCATTTT
>TRBV4-3|.|TRBD2|TRBJ2-1
CASSHVAGGYEQFF
TGCGCCAGCAGCCACGTAGCGGGAGGTTACGAGCAGTTCTTC
>TRBV9|once|.|TRBJ2-2
CASSVSNTGELFF
TGTGCCAGCAGCGTGTCGAACACCGGGGAGCTGTTTTTT
>TRBV19|.|.|TRBJ1-5
CASSIHVSNQPQHF
TGTGCCAGTAGTATCCACGTAAGCAATCAGCCCCAGCATTTT
>TRBV28|.|.|TRBJ2-5
CASRPSQQETQYF
TGTGCCAGCAGACCTTCCCAACAAGAGACCCAGTACTTC
>TRBV30|.|.|TRBJ2-7
CAWSGPAYEQYF
TGTGCCTGGAGTGGACCCGCCTACGAGCAGTACTTC
>TRBV19|.|.|TRBJ2-3
CASSTQGRDTQYF
TGTGCCAGTAGTACCCAGGGACGAGATACGCAGTATTTT
>TRBV5-1|.|.|TRBJ2-7
CASSLNSPSYEQYF
TGCGCCAGCAGCTTGAATTCTCCCTCCTACGAGCAGTACTTC
>TRBV5-1|.|.|TRBJ2-7
CASSLATGVNEQYF
TGCGCCAGCAGCTTGGCCACGGGGGTCAACGAGCAGTACTTC
>TRBV15|.|.|TRBJ1-4
CATSSATNEKLFF
TGTGCCACCAGCTCTGCAACTAATGAAAAACTGTTTTTT
>TRBV9|.|.|TRBJ2-1
CASSSSHSYNEQFF
TGTGCCAGCAGCAGTTCTCACTCCTACAATGAGCAGTTCTTC
>TRBV11-2|.|.|TRBJ1-1
CASSLTANEGTEAFF
TGTGCCAGCAGCTTAACTGCCAACGAGGGCACTGAAGCTTTCTTT
>TRBV19|.|TRBD2|TRBJ2-1
CASRKREYNEQFF
TGTGCCAGTAGAAAGCGGGAATACAATGAGCAGTTCTTC
>TRBV19|once|.|TRBJ2-2
CASSIARDTGELFF
TGTGCCAGTAGTATAGCTCGGGACACCGGGGAGCTGTTTTTT
>TRBV28|.|.|TRBJ1-2
CASSSGQLYGYTF
TGTGCCAGCAGTTCCGGACAGCTCTATGGCTACACCTTC
>TRBV9|.|.|TRBJ2-7
CASSADLQTSEQYF
TGTGCCAGCAGCGCCGACCTACAGACTAGCGAGCAGTACTTC
>TRBV2|once|.|TRBJ1-5
CASSVRTQDQPQHF
TGTGCCAGCAGTGTTCGGACGCAAGATCAGCCCCAGCATTTT
>TRBV11-3|.|.|TRBJ2-7
CASSPQTRGEQYF
TGTGCCAGCAGCCCCCAGACCAGGGGCGAGCAGTACTTC
>TRBV28|.|.|TRBJ2-7
CASSPQGYRDEQYF
TGTGCCAGCAGTCCACAGGGATATAGAGACGAGCAGTACTTC
>TRBV5-8|.|.|TRBJ1-4
CASSIRRNEKLFF
TGTGCCAGCAGTATCAGAAGAAATGAAAAACTGTTTTTT
>TRBV6-6|once|.|TRBJ2-7
CASSYSLDYEQYF
TGTGCCAGCAGTTACTCGTTAGACTACGAGCAGTACTTC